The present TCR beta chain was sequenced within a study of CD8 T cells in Susac syndrome (dated by TCRdb to between 2017 and 2020). Background on the whole study: Of the Susac syndrome patients who were sequenced, over five had clinically active disease and roughly 8 were in clinical remission. Repertoire sequencing was used to test whether CD8+ T cell activation and differentiation in Susac syndrome was antigen driven. At blood withdrawal, Susac syndrome patients were therapy-naive, treated with corticosteroids (with IVIg additionally given to some), or treated with IVIg alone.

Peripheral blood CD8+ and CD4+ T cells from healthy donors, Susac syndrome patients and multiple sclerosis patients were profiled using high-throughput TCR beta sequencing. Recently defined diagnostic criteria for definite or probable disease were met by the Susac syndrome patients. CD8+ TEMRA cells were enriched by FACS, while bulk CD8+ and CD4+ T cells were purified by magnetic negative isolation. Blood was drawn into EDTA tubes, processed within 24 hours, and PBMCs were isolated by density gradient centrifugation. PBMCs intended for TCR sequencing were cryopreserved in liquid nitrogen and were subsequently thawed in a 37 degrees C water bath. The sorted or isolated CD4+, CD8+ and CD8+ TEMRA cells had a purity of 90% or higher. With regard to this clonotype: Its cognate antigen has yet to be identified. There are no base qualities to consult, and no much larger clone falls within one base.

RNA was extracted with the RNeasy kit and 0.5 to 1 ug was reverse transcribed using random hexamers. TCR beta CDR3 regions were amplified with the immunoSEQ multiplex PCR assay covering 54 Vbeta and 13 Jbeta segments. PCR amplification bias was corrected using a synthetic template baseline for primer optimization and computational correction. As for how the authors treated the data: Reads were assigned to V, D and J genes according to IMGT and analyzed in immunoSEQ Analyzer, with only productive sequences retained. Clonality was computed as one minus Shannon entropy normalized by log2 of the number of productive unique sequences. For each patient and control, public and private clones were evaluated within the 100 most prevalent clones. Clones were defined as Susac-specific if absent from the healthy and MS cohorts, from 900 to 1,300 published viral clones and from other ImmuneACCESS disease sequences. TCRdb cleaned the public reads at Q25 with fastp, built clones with MiXCR and kept in-frame beta chains. Entries that share a CDR3 protein sequence are merged under the most common genes and DNA. The V and J calls follow TCRdb's processing rather than the paper's. This sample holds roughly 250,000 distinct CDR3 sequences; about 96% were observed only once. In total, the top ten clones hold 0.1% of the sample.

For CDR1 and CDR2, the germline V gene (reference sequence) lists LNHDA and SQIVND. Taken from cysteine to phenylalanine, the CDR3 has 16 residues. Of all the DNA, just the CDR3 is kept, 48 bases in frame from base 1. Cut back by 0 bases and 3 bases, the V and J ends lie 14 bases apart. What the study reported, not specific to this receptor: The CD4+ T cell repertoire of patients with Susac syndrome showed no detectable clonal expansion. The study acknowledged that relatively few individuals were included in the TCR sequencing and HLA analysis.

The TCR was taken from a human donor with Susac syndrome. Input material: CD4+ T cells from PBMCs. The chain is made from TRBV19 and TRBJ1-1; a tentative D call is TRBD1 (5 bases match). The CDR3 protein is CASSIDLRTRYTEAFF. The DNA sequence follows: TGTGCCAGTAGTATAGATTTACGGACAAGATACACTGAAGCTTTCTTT.